This is a list of T cell receptor beta chains from one sample in a study of CD8 T cells in ankylosing spondylitis. TCRdb reprocessed the 5' RACE reads via MiXCR and lists one record per CDR3 protein. Here the sample spans about 140,000 distinct CDR3 sequences, 6% to 8% being singletons. Sequenced sample: blood, either unsorted or a sorted T cell fraction (not recorded which). The receptors were sampled from a female donor with ankylosing spondylitis or in good health (not recorded which). CDR3s include the opening cysteine and the closing phenylalanine or tryptophan. A D gene is named only where the DNA matches it firmly. Size is omitted from some rows. Given values are once, few, many or a class for expanded clones.

-	many	TRBV7-2	TRBJ1-1	TGTGCCAGCAGCTATGGTCGGGGAAACACTGAAGCTTTCTTT	CASSYGRGNTEAFF
-	few	TRBV9	TRBJ2-7	TGTGCCAGCAGCGCCCACCTGGGACTCAACGACGGCGAGCAGTACTTC	CASSAHLGLNDGEQYF
-	many	TRBV7-9	TRBJ2-2	TGTGCCAGCAGCTTAAGACAGGGACTCACCGGGGAGCTGTTTTTT	CASSLRQGLTGELFF
-	many	TRBV29-1	TRBJ1-4	TGCAGCGTTACCCTGGCCAATTACTCTGCAACTAATGAAAAACTGTTTTTT	CSVTLANYSATNEKLFF
TRBD1	few	TRBV20-1	TRBJ1-2	TGCAGTGCTAGAAGTAGCGGGACAGGGGATGGCTACACCTTC	CSARSSGTGDGYTF
-	many	TRBV20-1	TRBJ1-5	TGCAGTGCTAGGGATCTGAGGGAGAGTCAGCCCCAGCATTTT	CSARDLRESQPQHF
TRBD2	many	TRBV12-3/TRBV12-4	TRBJ2-2	TGTGCCAGCAGTTTACTAGCGGGGGGCTCCGGGGAGCTGTTTTTT	CASSLLAGGSGELFF
-	few	TRBV6-2/TRBV6-3	TRBJ1-1	TGTGCCAGCAGTTACTCGACAGCCTCGAACACTGAAGCTTTCTTT	CASSYSTASNTEAFF
-	many	TRBV20-1	TRBJ1-2	TGCAGTGCTAGTGTTCAGGAGGAGTATGGCTACACCTTC	CSASVQEEYGYTF
TRBD1	-	TRBV7-9	TRBJ1-1	TGTGCCAGCAGCTTAGCGCTCGGACAGGGATCCGAAGCTTTCTTT	CASSLALGQGSEAFF
-	many	TRBV5-1	TRBJ1-1	TGCGTCAGTTCTCCCGGGACCTCGAACACTGAAGCTTTCTTT	CVSSPGTSNTEAFF
-	many	TRBV27	TRBJ2-4	TGTGCCAGCAGGCAGACAGGGAGGGGGACCAAAAACATTCAGTACTTC	CASRQTGRGTKNIQYF
-	-	TRBV7-9	TRBJ2-7	TGTGCCAGCACGCCAATAAATCACGAGCAGTACTTC	CASTPINHEQYF
TRBD1	-	TRBV12-3/TRBV12-4	TRBJ2-6	TGTGCCTGCAGTCGTAACCGGGACAGGGGGCCTGGGGCCAACGTCCTGACTTTC	CACSRNRDRGPGANVLTF
-	many	TRBV7-9	TRBJ2-3	TGTGCCAGCAGTTCGCGAAATACGCAGTATTTT	CASSSRNTQYF
-	many	TRBV5-1	TRBJ2-5	TGCGCCAGCAGCGTAGGACAGTTCCAAGAGACCCAGTACTTC	CASSVGQFQETQYF
TRBD2	many	TRBV6-1	TRBJ2-7	TGTGCCAGCAGTAAAACTAGCGGGGGGGCGGACGAGCAGTACTTC	CASSKTSGGADEQYF
-	-	TRBV6-6	TRBJ2-1	TGTGCCGGCGGGGTCTACAATGAGCAGTTCTTC	CAGGVYNEQFF
-	many	TRBV5-1	TRBJ2-7	TGCGCCAGCAGCTTGGGGACGATTAACGAGCAGTACTTC	CASSLGTINEQYF
-	many	TRBV15	TRBJ2-7	TGTGCCACCAGCGAGCCATTTTACGAGCAGTACTTC	CATSEPFYEQYF
-	many	TRBV3-1	TRBJ2-7	TGTGCCAGCAGCCAAGCCGGGATCTTCTCCTACGAGCAGTACTTC	CASSQAGIFSYEQYF
-	-	TRBV5-1	TRBJ2-1	TGCGCCAGCAGCTTGGTGGGGGATCATGAGCAGTTCTTC	CASSLVGDHEQFF
-	many	TRBV5-1	TRBJ2-3	TGCGCCAGCAGCTTGGTAGTCAGAAGCACAGATACGCAGTATTTT	CASSLVVRSTDTQYF
-	few	TRBV29-1	TRBJ2-5	TGCAGCGCCCCCCGTAGGGGCCCGCAAGAGACCCAGTACTTC	CSAPRRGPQETQYF
-	many	TRBV28	TRBJ1-4	TGTGCCAGCAGTAACAGGGTTACTAATGAAAAACTGTTTTTT	CASSNRVTNEKLFF
TRBD1	many	TRBV15	TRBJ2-3	TGTGCCACCAGCGGGGGACAGCGCACAGATACGCAGTATTTT	CATSGGQRTDTQYF
TRBD1	many	TRBV20-1	TRBJ2-1	TGCAGTGCTATACAGGGGAGCTCCTACAATGAGCAGTTCTTC	CSAIQGSSYNEQFF
-	many	TRBV7-2	TRBJ2-6	TGTGCCAGCAGCCTTAGGTTAATCTCTGGGGCCAACGTCCTGACTTTC	CASSLRLISGANVLTF
-	many	TRBV5-6	TRBJ1-5	TGTGCCAGCAGCTTGGCTATGGGCAATCAGCCCCAGCATTTT	CASSLAMGNQPQHF
-	many	TRBV5-1	TRBJ1-1	TGCGCCAGCAGCTTGAGGGATATCAGGGTTGGAGCTTTCTTT	CASSLRDIRVGAFF
-	many	TRBV6-2/TRBV6-3	TRBJ2-7	TGTGCCAGCAGTTACAGGGAGAGCTCCTACGAGCAGTACTTC	CASSYRESSYEQYF
TRBD1	many	TRBV4-2	TRBJ1-1	TGTGCCAGCAGCCAAGTCTTTACAGGGGAGAACACTGAAGCTTTCTTT	CASSQVFTGENTEAFF